This TCR beta chain was observed in a study of blood T cell repertoires in COVID-19. Germline V lookup: CDR1 MGHRA, CDR2 YSYEKL. CDR3 size: 14 residues. The V and J ends lost 1 base and 5 bases respectively, with 11 bases between them. Under the authors' procedure: Amplification with reference gene primers provided the estimates of nucleated cell counts. Some clones are missing from TCRdb's copy, which holds only in-frame ones; the method was immunoSEQ multiplex PCR. V and J calls plus clone size are reproduced from that table; the DNA served to infer D and trimming. The data hold around 110,000 clones, with approximately 80% observed a single time.

The gene calls are TRBV4-1 and TRBJ1-2; D is perhaps TRBD1 (6 bases). The receptor's source is a woman aged 65 to 85 with acute or convalescent COVID-19. Specimen: peripheral blood. The DNA of the CDR3 is TGCGCCAGCAGCCAAGTGGGGGCCGGGTATGGCTACACCTTC. This encodes CASSQVGAGYGYTF.